The table lists the clone carrying this T cell receptor (beta chain) with a count of one. What it recognizes is unknown. Measured with immunoSEQ multiplex PCR; TCRdb has only the in-frame clones, and not every one. In the table there are 65,000 or so clones, approximately 84% of which are singletons. As to time point: week 23, last vaccination. Vaccination comprised doses that each held 300 ug of mutant IDH1 20-mer peptide, plus topical imiquimod. Donors had new IDH1-mutant astrocytomas of WHO grade 3 or 4 (ATRX-lost). The data derive from a study of a mutant IDH1 vaccine in newly diagnosed glioma. Across the whole study: Administration of eight vaccinations to patients took place in weeks 1, 3, 5, 7, 11, 15, 19, 23.

CDR1 is SEHNR and CDR2 is FQNEAQ in the germline V gene (reference sequence). The CDR3 covers 12 residues. Trimming shortened V by 3 bases and J by 8 bases, and 8 bases separated the two germline ends. This TCR was recovered from a young man with glioma. This specimen was PBMCs, taken from a glioma patient whose treatment included an IDH1 peptide vaccine. The chain is built from TRBV7-9 and TRBJ2-1; D gene ambiguous. The CDR3 DNA reads TGTGCCAGCAGCTTCCGTTTCGATGAGCAGTTCTTC. It specifies CASSFRFDEQFF.